Following are 30 T cell receptor beta chains from one sample sequenced in a study of identical twins. TCRdb reprocessed the 5' RACE reads with MiXCR, giving one entry per CDR3 protein. The sample carries roughly 350,000 distinct CDR3 sequences, about 12% recorded once. These data also formed part of another study, on yellow fever vaccine responses in identical twins.

The source material was CD8+ T cells sorted from blood. The receptors derive from a young woman in good health.

This clonotype was detected only a few times. The chain has TRBV27 and TRBJ2-1; tentative D call: TRBD2 (5 bases). The CDR3 length is 13 residues. Trimming removed 6 bases at V and 5 bases at J, with 11 bases between. Germline lookup yields CDR1 MNHEY and CDR2 SMNVEV (reference sequence). CDR3 amino acids: CASSPTRHNEQFF. In DNA form, the CDR3 reads TGTGCCAGCAGCCCTACTAGACACAATGAGCAGTTCTTC.

This clonotype was seen many times. CDR3 amino acids: CASSLETPGHEQFF. The DNA for the CDR3 is TGCGCCAGCAGCTTGGAGACGCCCGGGCATGAGCAGTTCTTC. V gene TRBV5-1 combines with J gene TRBJ2-1; D is uncertain. The germline V gene encodes CDR1 SGHRS and CDR2 YFSETQ. The CDR3 is 14 amino acids. Trimming left V 0 bases short and J 8 bases short, with 12 bases between.

The chain is built from TRBV7-8 and TRBJ1-1; TRBD1 is a possible D gene (5 bases). The CDR3 extends over 14 amino acids. The V gene's germline CDR1 is SGHVS and CDR2 FQNEAQ. V was cut by 1 base and J by 3 bases, with 9 bases left in between. Here the CDR3 DNA reads TGTGCCAGCAGCTTAGTGGTAGGGGACACTGAAGCTTTCTTT. Translation gives CASSLVVGDTEAFF.

The chain recombines TRBV13 with TRBJ2-7, with no clear D. Trimming left V 7 bases short and J 0 bases short, with 13 bases between. The CDR3 is made up of 14 amino acids. Germline values: CDR1 PRHDT, CDR2 FYEKMQ (reference sequence). CDR3 DNA sequence: TGTGCCAGCACCTCCGGACCTAACTCCTACGAGCAGTACTTC. Translated: CASTSGPNSYEQYF.

The chain couples TRBV15 to TRBJ2-3; 16 bases align to TRBD2. V dropped 0 bases and J dropped 0; count of bases not matched to a gene: 15. CDR3 length equals 23 residues. CDR1 is LNHNV, CDR2 YYDKDF, per germline (reference sequence). In DNA, the CDR3 is TGTGCCACCAGCAGAGAGAGGTACCCCGGGACTAGCGGGGGGGAGATTAGCACAGATACGCAGTATTTT. Residues: CATSRERYPGTSGGEISTDTQYF.

This clonotype was seen only a few times. This rearrangement joins TRBV27 to TRBJ2-3, with TRBD1 matching over 11 bases. Per germline, CDR1 MNHEY and CDR2 SMNVEV (reference sequence). J was trimmed by 4 bases and V by 3 bases; bases with no gene match: 3. The CDR3 has 15 residues. CDR3 sequence: CASSFPGQGADTQYF. The CDR3 nucleotides read TGTGCCAGCAGTTTTCCGGGACAGGGGGCAGATACGCAGTATTTT.

The chain employs TRBV24-1 and TRBJ2-5, with D perhaps matching TRBD2 (6 bases). Germline V gene data show CDR1 as KGHDR and CDR2 as SFDVKD. The CDR3 spans 16 residues. The V end was cut by 0 bases, the J end by 1 base, with 11 bases between. CDR3 region: CATSDLAGSRQETQYF. Here the CDR3 DNA reads TGTGCCACCAGTGATTTGGCGGGGAGCCGCCAAGAGACCCAGTACTTC.

This clonotype was recorded a few times. V gene TRBV28 combines with J gene TRBJ2-5; D perhaps matches TRBD2 (6 bases). Germline CDR1 reads MDHEN; CDR2 reads SYDVKM. The V and J ends lost 6 bases and 2 bases respectively, with 19 bases between them. This CDR3 has 16 amino acids. CDR3 sequence: CASSLRDGGLQETQYF. In nucleotides, the CDR3 is TGTGCCAGCAGCCTCAGGGACGGGGGACTTCAAGAGACCCAGTACTTC.

The chain employs TRBV15 and TRBJ2-1, with 8 bases lining up with TRBD2. This CDR3 has 19 residues. Germline-derived CDR1 and CDR2 are LNHNV and YYDKDF (reference sequence). V trimming: 4 bases; J trimming: 0 bases; junction bases outside the gene matches: 14. The chain's CDR3 is CATSKAGDPDLSSYNEQFF. The CDR3, as DNA: TGTGCCACCAGCAAAGCGGGAGACCCCGACCTTAGCTCCTACAATGAGCAGTTCTTC.

This clonotype was counted many times. This rearrangement joins TRBV5-1 to TRBJ2-3; D is unclear. Germline-derived CDR1 and CDR2 are SGHRS and YFSETQ. V was pared by 0 bases and J by 0 bases, with 11 bases between. The CDR3 totals 16 residues. The DNA of the CDR3 is TGCGCCAGCAGCTTGGCCATGACACAAAGCACAGATACGCAGTATTTT. This translates into CASSLAMTQSTDTQYF.

The V and J genes are TRBV11-2 and TRBJ1-1, with no clear D. The CDR3 extends over 11 amino acids. Germline V CDR1 and CDR2: SGHAT, FQNNGV. V was clipped by 4 bases and J by 10 bases, with 10 bases between them. Here the CDR3 reads CASSSGLAAFF. CDR3 DNA sequence: TGTGCCAGCAGCTCCGGTTTGGCAGCTTTCTTT.

This chain links TRBV9 with TRBJ2-3; the D gene is possibly TRBD1 (6 bases). The CDR3 length is 15 residues. The V end was cut by 4 bases, the J end by 3 bases, with 15 bases between. CDR1 is SGDLS and CDR2 is YYNGEE in the germline V gene. As DNA, the CDR3 is TGTGCCAGCAGCATACAGGGACGTGGGACAGATACGCAGTATTTT. This gives the protein CASSIQGRGTDTQYF.

The chain recombines TRBV7-8 with TRBJ2-1; 7 nucleotides match TRBD1. The CDR3 is 14 residues long. The germline CDR1 and CDR2 sequences are SGHVS and FQNEAQ. The V segment lost 4 bases and the J segment 6 bases; nucleotides outside the gene matches: 6. For the CDR3, the DNA is TGTGCCAGCAGCTCGACAGGGTCCCGCAATGAGCAGTTCTTC. Residues: CASSSTGSRNEQFF.

This clonotype was seen only a few times. The chain links TRBV5-4 to TRBJ2-7; 7 nucleotides agree with TRBD1. V lost 3 bases to trimming and J lost 2 bases; unmatched junction nucleotides: 14. This CDR3 region has 17 residues. Germline V gene sequence: CDR1 SGHNT, CDR2 YYREEE (reference sequence). CDR3 bases: TGTGCCAGCAGCTCGGGCAGGGTCCGGGACAGTCCCTACGAGCAGTACTTC. The encoded protein is CASSSGRVRDSPYEQYF.

The chain couples TRBV20-1 to TRBJ2-7; maybe TRBD1 (5 bases). Looked up from germline, CDR1 is DFQATT and CDR2 is SNEGSKA (reference sequence). The CDR3 sequence is 14 residues long. Between the trimmed V and J ends, which lost 1 base and 5 bases, there was a span of 15 bases. This CDR3 reads CSARARQGAHEQYF. CDR3 DNA sequence: TGCAGTGCTAGAGCCAGGCAGGGTGCCCACGAGCAGTACTTC.

This clonotype was detected only a few times. This chain links TRBV7-9 with TRBJ2-3; 7 nucleotides align to TRBD1. V lost 5 bases, J lost 0 bases, and 8 bases stayed unmatched. This CDR3 has 16 residues. Looked up from germline, CDR1 is SEHNR and CDR2 is FQNEAQ (reference sequence). CDR3 bases: TGTGCCAGCAGCCCCAGGGACAGACAAAGCACAGATACGCAGTATTTT. Translating it yields CASSPRDRQSTDTQYF. The full variable domain, completed using reference TRBV7-9 and TRBJ2-3, is DTGVSQNPRHKITKRGQNVTFRCDPISEHNRLYWYRQTLGQGPEFLTYFQNEAQLEKSRLLSDRFSAERPKGSFSTLEIQRTEQGDSAMYLCASSPRDRQSTDTQYFGPGTRLTVL.

This clonotype was observed a handful of times. This rearrangement joins TRBV6-1 to TRBJ2-3; 7 positions match TRBD2. Losses at the gene ends were 10 bases for V and 2 bases for J; bases not matched to a gene: 12. Germline CDR1 MNHNS, CDR2 SASEGT. The CDR3 length is 15 residues. The CDR3 here is CATLLGAGDTDTQYF. CDR3 coding DNA: TGTGCCACCCTCCTCGGTGCGGGAGACACAGATACGCAGTATTTT.

The chain recombines TRBV9 with TRBJ2-3, with D perhaps TRBD1 (5 bases). This CDR3 has 15 residues. Germline loops: CDR1 SGDLS, CDR2 YYNGEE. Trimming removed 4 bases at V and 4 bases at J, with 16 bases between. CDR3: CASSPRTPGADTQYF. CDR3 nucleotide sequence: TGTGCCAGCAGCCCCCGGACACCCGGAGCAGATACGCAGTATTTT.

This clonotype was counted many times. The chain joins TRBV7-8 to TRBJ2-2, with 8 positions matching TRBD1. The germline CDR1 and CDR2 sequences are SGHVS and FQNEAQ. The CDR3 consists of 15 residues. J gave up 6 bases and V 4 bases, and 7 bases lay outside the gene matches. CDR3 DNA sequence: TGTGCCAGCAGCTCTGAGACAGGGGTCCCCGGGGAGCTGTTTTTT. Protein: CASSSETGVPGELFF. The full variable domain, its missing parts supplied by reference TRBV7-8 and TRBJ2-2, is GAGVSQSPRYKVAKRGQDVALRCDPISGHVSLFWYQQALGQGPEFLTYFQNEAQLDKSGLPSDRFFAERPEGSVSTLKIQRTQQEDSAVYLCASSSETGVPGELFFGEGSRLTVL.

The sample holds many counts of this clonotype. The genes are TRBV11-1 and TRBJ2-2; the D gene is possibly TRBD1 (6 bases). Germline V gene sequence: CDR1 SGHAT, CDR2 FQDESV (reference sequence). The CDR3 consists of 18 residues. Trimming removed 7 bases at V and 0 bases at J, with 21 bases between. The CDR3 is CASIITGTGPPNTGELFF. The DNA for the CDR3 is TGTGCCAGCATCATCACGGGCACAGGGCCCCCGAACACCGGGGAGCTGTTTTTT.

The genes are TRBV6-1 and TRBJ2-2; the D is unclear. The germline V gene has CDR1 MNHNS and CDR2 SASEGT. The CDR3 contains 16 residues. Trimming took 5 bases from V and 2 from J, leaving 15 bases between them. The CDR3 coding sequence is TGTGCCAGCAGTCCCGGTATGGGCCTAAACACCGGGGAGCTGTTTTTT. This codes for CASSPGMGLNTGELFF.

This clonotype was seen only a few times. The chain employs TRBV7-6 and TRBJ2-1, with D possibly TRBD2 on 6 matching bases. Germline V CDR1 and CDR2: SGHVS, FNYEAQ. The CDR3 is 15 residues long. Deletions cut 6 bases from V and 3 bases from J, with 15 bases between. The CDR3 loop is CASRHRDSDYNEQFF. The DNA of the CDR3 is TGTGCCAGCAGACACCGGGACTCCGACTACAATGAGCAGTTCTTC.

This clonotype was seen a handful of times. The chain joins TRBV27 to TRBJ1-5; D gene ambiguous. This CDR3 contains 13 residues. V lost 3 bases to trimming and J lost 2 bases, with 5 bases between them. From germline, CDR1 is MNHEY and CDR2 SMNVEV (reference sequence). The CDR3 DNA follows: TGTGCCAGCAGTTTCGGTGGCAATCAGCCCCAGCATTTT. It yields the protein CASSFGGNQPQHF.

V and J are TRBV27 and TRBJ1-1; TRBD1 agrees at 9 bases. In germline, CDR1 is MNHEY, CDR2 SMNVEV (reference sequence). Trimming took 1 base from V and 4 from J; bases not matched to a gene: 4. This CDR3 is built from 15 residues. The CDR3 is CASSLYGQGTTEAFF. DNA of the CDR3: TGTGCCAGCAGTTTATATGGACAGGGGACCACTGAAGCTTTCTTT.

The sample holds a few counts of this clonotype. The chain recombines TRBV11-2 with TRBJ2-3, with 9 bases that match TRBD2. CDR1 is SGHAT, CDR2 FQNNGV, per germline. V trimming: 1 base; J trimming: 1 base; junction bases outside the gene matches: 15. CDR3 length: 20 amino acids. CDR3 sequence: CASSLGLIAGEFVGTDTQYF. In nucleotides, the CDR3 is TGTGCCAGCAGCTTAGGGTTGATAGCGGGAGAGTTTGTCGGCACAGATACGCAGTATTTT.

The chain carries TRBV28 and TRBJ2-7, with D hard to call. The germline gives CDR1 MDHEN, CDR2 SYDVKM. The V end lost 8 bases, the J end lost 6 bases, and 2 bases lay between the germline ends. The CDR3 extends over 8 amino acids. The CDR3 protein is CASFEQYV. CDR3 coding DNA: TGTGCCAGCTTCGAGCAGTACGTC.

J is TRBJ2-2 and V is TRBV7-2; maybe TRBD2 (5 bases). CDR1 SGHTA and CDR2 FQGNSA come from the germline V gene. This CDR3 is 14 amino acids long. V lost 8 bases to trimming and J lost 5 bases, with 15 bases between them. The CDR3: CASLRWGVTGELFF. The DNA of the CDR3 is TGTGCCAGCCTTCGGTGGGGAGTTACCGGGGAGCTGTTTTTT.

The chain combines TRBV4-1 with TRBJ2-7, with 8 bases aligning to TRBD2. V was clipped by 0 bases and J by 5 bases; unmatched bases: 9. The CDR3 has 16 amino acids. In germline, CDR1 is MGHRA, CDR2 YSYEKL. The CDR3 region is CASSQEARGGFHEQYV. CDR3 nucleotide sequence: TGCGCCAGCAGCCAAGAGGCCCGCGGGGGGTTCCACGAGCAGTACGTC.

The V gene is TRBV7-9, the J gene TRBJ2-1, with 11 bases that match TRBD2. Germline V lookup: CDR1 SEHNR, CDR2 FQNEAQ (reference sequence). V lost 7 bases and J lost 6; bases outside the gene matches: 8. The CDR3 is made up of 15 amino acids. The CDR3 spells CASIRAGTSGNEQFF. The CDR3 DNA reads TGTGCCAGCATCCGAGCGGGGACTAGCGGCAATGAGCAGTTCTTC.

The chain uses TRBV28 and TRBJ2-1; maybe TRBD2 (6 bases). The CDR3 covers 12 residues. V shed 4 bases and J shed 10 bases, with 11 bases lying between them. Germline V gives CDR1 MDHEN, CDR2 SYDVKM. The CDR3 region is CASSYPSGEQFF. The CDR3 coding sequence is TGTGCCAGCAGTTACCCGAGCGGGGAGCAGTTCTTC.